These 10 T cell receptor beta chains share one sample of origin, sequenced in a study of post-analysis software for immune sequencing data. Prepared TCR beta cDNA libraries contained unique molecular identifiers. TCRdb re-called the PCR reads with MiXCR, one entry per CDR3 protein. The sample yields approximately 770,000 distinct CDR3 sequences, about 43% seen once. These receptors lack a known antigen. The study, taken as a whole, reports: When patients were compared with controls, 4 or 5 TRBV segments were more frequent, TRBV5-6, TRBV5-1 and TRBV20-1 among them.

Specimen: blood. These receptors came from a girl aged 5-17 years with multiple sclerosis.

The CDR3 region is CASTPGPSGSDEQYF. Here the CDR3 DNA reads TGCGCCAGCACCCCAGGTCCTAGCGGGAGCGATGAGCAGTACTTC. The chain couples TRBV4-3 to TRBJ2-7; 10 positions match TRBD2. J gave up 7 bases and V 7 bases, and 13 bases lay outside the gene matches. Per the germline V gene, CDR1 is LGHNA and CDR2 is YSLEER. The CDR3 sequence is 15 residues long.

CDR3 sequence (DNA): TGTGCCAGCAGCCAAGATGGGTACACTGAAGCTTTCTTT. Encoded protein: CASSQDGYTEAFF. The rearrangement uses TRBV4-2 and TRBJ1-1, with unresolved D. Trimming shortened V by 0 bases and J by 3 bases, and 5 bases separated the two germline ends. This CDR3 has 13 amino acids. The germline V gene encodes CDR1 LGHNA and CDR2 YNFKEQ.

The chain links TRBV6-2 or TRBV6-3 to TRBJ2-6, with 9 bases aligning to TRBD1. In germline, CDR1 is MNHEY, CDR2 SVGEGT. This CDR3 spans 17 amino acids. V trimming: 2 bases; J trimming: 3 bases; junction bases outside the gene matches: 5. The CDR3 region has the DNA TGTGCCAGCAGTTACACAGGGGGCATCAATGGGGCCAACGTCCTGACTTTC. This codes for CASSYTGGINGANVLTF.

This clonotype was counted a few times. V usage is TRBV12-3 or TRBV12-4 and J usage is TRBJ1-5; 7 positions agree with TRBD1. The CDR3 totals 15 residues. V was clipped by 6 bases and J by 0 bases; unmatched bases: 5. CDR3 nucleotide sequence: TGTGCCAGCAGCTGGACAGGCAGTAGCAATCAGCCCCAGCATTTT. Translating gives CASSWTGSSNQPQHF.

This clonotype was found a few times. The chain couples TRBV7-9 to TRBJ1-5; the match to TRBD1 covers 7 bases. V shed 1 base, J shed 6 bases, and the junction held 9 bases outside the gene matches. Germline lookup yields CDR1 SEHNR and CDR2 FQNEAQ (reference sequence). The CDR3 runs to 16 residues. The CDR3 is CASSLGYRGSGQPQHF. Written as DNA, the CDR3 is TGTGCCAGCAGCTTAGGCTACAGGGGTTCCGGTCAGCCCCAGCATTTT.

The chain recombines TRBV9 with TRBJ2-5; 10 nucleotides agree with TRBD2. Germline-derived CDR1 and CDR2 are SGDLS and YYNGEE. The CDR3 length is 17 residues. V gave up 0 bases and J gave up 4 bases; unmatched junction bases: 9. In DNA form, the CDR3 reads TGTGCCAGCAGCGTAGGGGCCTTAGCGGGAGGCGGAGAGACCCAGTACTTC. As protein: CASSVGALAGGGETQYF.

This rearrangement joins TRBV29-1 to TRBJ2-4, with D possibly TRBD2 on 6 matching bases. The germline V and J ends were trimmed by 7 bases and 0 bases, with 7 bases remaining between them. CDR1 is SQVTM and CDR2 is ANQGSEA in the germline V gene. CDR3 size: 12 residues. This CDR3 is CSAGVAKNIQYF. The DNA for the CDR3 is TGCAGCGCGGGGGTAGCCAAAAACATTCAGTACTTC.

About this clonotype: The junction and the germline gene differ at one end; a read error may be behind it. The CDR3 reads CVSSPGGPGLGYTF. Written as DNA, the CDR3 is TGTGTCAGCTCTCCAGGGGGTCCGGGTTTGGGCTACACCTTC. The rearrangement uses TRBV12-3 or TRBV12-4 and TRBJ1-2; 7 nucleotides line up with TRBD1. The CDR3 runs 14 residues.

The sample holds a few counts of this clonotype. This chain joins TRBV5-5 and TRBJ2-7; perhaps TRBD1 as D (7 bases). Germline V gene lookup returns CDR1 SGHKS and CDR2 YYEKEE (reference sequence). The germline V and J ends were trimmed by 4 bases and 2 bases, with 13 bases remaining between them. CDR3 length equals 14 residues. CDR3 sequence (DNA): TGTGCCAGCAGCCCAGGGGGGACAGCCTACGAGCAGTACTTC. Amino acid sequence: CASSPGGTAYEQYF.

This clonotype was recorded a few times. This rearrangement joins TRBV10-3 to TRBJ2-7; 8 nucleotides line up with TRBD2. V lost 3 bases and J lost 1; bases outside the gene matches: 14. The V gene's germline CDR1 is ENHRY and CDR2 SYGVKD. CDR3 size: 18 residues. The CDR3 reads CAISEPTFTSGGSYEQYF. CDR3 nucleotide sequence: TGTGCCATCAGTGAACCCACCTTCACCAGCGGGGGTTCCTACGAGCAGTACTTC.